Following are 27 T cell receptor beta chains from one sample sequenced in a study of blood T cell repertoires in COVID-19. Measured with immunoSEQ multiplex PCR; TCRdb has only the in-frame clones, and not every one. The sample carries about 140,000 clones, 80% to 90% recorded once. Input material: peripheral blood. The receptor source for this set is a man aged 50 or older with active COVID-19.

V and J are TRBV7-6 and TRBJ2-5, with TRBD1 identical over 9 bases. This CDR3 contains 16 residues. Trimming removed 5 bases from V and 3 bases from J; junction bases left unmatched: 10. The V gene's germline CDR1 is SGHVS and CDR2 FNYEAQ. Here the CDR3 DNA reads TGTGCCAGCAGCCCGAACCGAGGACAGGGGAAAGAGACCCAGTACTTC. It translates to CASSPNRGQGKETQYF.

The chain joins TRBV3-1 (or the pseudogene TRBV3-2) to TRBJ2-7; TRBD2 matches 11 bases. The CDR3 runs to 20 residues. Germline CDR1 is LGHDT and CDR2 is YNNKEL (reference sequence). J lost 5 bases, V lost 0 bases, and 18 bases had no gene match. CDR3 DNA sequence: TGTGCCAGCAGCCAAGATCTGAAGTGGTTAGCGGGGGGGCCAAAGGACGAGCAGTACTTC. Protein sequence: CASSQDLKWLAGGPKDEQYF.

This clone was seen a single time. The genes are TRBV19 and TRBJ1-1, with TRBD1 as a possible D gene (6 bases). V was cut by 6 bases and J by 4 bases, with 18 bases left in between. Germline V gene sequence: CDR1 LNHDA, CDR2 SQIVND (reference sequence). The CDR3 totals 15 residues. DNA of the CDR3: TGTGCCAGTAGCAACCCAGGGACAAAGGGCACTGAAGCTTTCTTT. This translates into CASSNPGTKGTEAFF.

V and J are TRBV2 and TRBJ2-7; tentatively, D is TRBD2 (5 bases). Trimming removed 6 bases from V and 13 bases from J, with 13 bases in between. CDR1 and CDR2 from the germline V gene are SNHLY and FYNNEI. This CDR3 has 10 amino acids. CDR3 protein: CASSTSYTYF. The CDR3, as DNA: TGTGCCAGCAGCACTAGTTATACCTACTTC.

This sequence joins TRBV6-5 and TRBJ2-7, with D possibly being TRBD1 (6 bases). The germline gives CDR1 MNHEY, CDR2 SVGAGI. The CDR3 contains 14 residues. The V end was cut by 0 bases, the J end by 2 bases, with 8 bases between. In nucleotides, the CDR3 is TGTGCCAGCAGTTACTCCGGGACAACCTACGAGCAGTACTTC. This gives the protein CASSYSGTTYEQYF.

This CDR3 reads CASRDRPTDTQYF. The CDR3 DNA is TGTGCCAGTAGGGACAGGCCCACAGATACGCAGTATTTT. The rearrangement uses TRBV19 and TRBJ2-3; TRBD1 agrees at 7 bases. The CDR3 has 13 amino acids. V was clipped by 6 bases and J by 2 bases; unmatched bases: 2. Germline CDR1 LNHDA, CDR2 SQIVND (reference sequence). The full variable domain, rest sourced from reference TRBV19 and TRBJ2-3, is DGGITQSPKYLFRKEGQNVTLSCEQNLNHDAMYWYRQDPGQGLRLIYYSQIVNDFQKGDIAEGYSVSREKKESFPLTVTSAQKNPTAFYLCASRDRPTDTQYFGPGTRLTVL.

This clone was counted a single time. This sequence joins TRBV27 and TRBJ1-5; TRBD1 matches at 9 bases. V lost 6 bases, J lost 1 base, and 4 bases stayed unmatched. CDR1 is MNHEY and CDR2 is SMNVEV in the germline V gene (reference sequence). The CDR3 runs 15 residues. This CDR3 reads CASRQGAVSNQPQHF. For the CDR3, the DNA is TGTGCCAGCAGACAGGGGGCGGTAAGCAATCAGCCCCAGCATTTT.

The chain couples TRBV7-9 to TRBJ2-3; D unresolved. Germline CDR1 is SEHNR and CDR2 is FQNEAQ (reference sequence). This CDR3 region has 18 residues. Trimming shortened V by 0 bases and J by 2 bases, and 18 bases separated the two germline ends. The CDR3 nucleotides are TGTGCCAGCAGCTTAGCCACTCCCGGTCAACCACCCACAGATACGCAGTATTTT. Amino acid sequence: CASSLATPGQPPTDTQYF.

V is TRBV29-1 and J is TRBJ1-2; possibly TRBD1 for D (5 bases). The CDR3 loop spans 13 amino acids. The V end was cut by 7 bases, the J end by 0 bases, with 12 bases between. Germline lookup yields CDR1 SQVTM and CDR2 ANQGSEA. The CDR3: CSARQLANYGYTF. CDR3 coding DNA: TGCAGCGCGCGACAGTTAGCTAACTATGGCTACACCTTC. The full variable domain, completed using reference TRBV29-1 and TRBJ1-2, is SAVISQKPSRDICQRGTSLTIQCQVDSQVTMMFWYRQQPGQSLTLIATANQGSEATYESGFVIDKFPISRPNLTFSTLTVSNMSPEDSSIYLCSARQLANYGYTFGSGTRLTVV.

In its sample, this clone was seen once. The chain has TRBV7-8 and TRBJ2-3; 15 bases are a match to TRBD2. The length of the CDR3 is 15 residues. Germline trimming cut 7 bases from V and 8 bases from J; bases unmatched to any gene: 7. Looked up from germline, CDR1 is SGHVS and CDR2 is FQNEAQ. This CDR3 is CASTRTSGGVGTQYF. The CDR3 DNA reads TGTGCCAGCACCCGGACTAGCGGGGGGGTGGGTACGCAGTATTTT.

The chain has TRBV3-1 (or the pseudogene TRBV3-2) and TRBJ1-1, with TRBD1 matching 7 bases. The CDR3 is made up of 14 amino acids. J gave up 5 bases and V 4 bases, and 7 bases lay outside the gene matches. Germline V gives CDR1 LGHDT, CDR2 YNNKEL (reference sequence). CDR3 coding DNA: TGTGCCAGCAGCCTAGGTCCAGGGGGAACTGAAGCTTTCTTT. Protein product: CASSLGPGGTEAFF.

The chain recombines TRBV3-1 (or the pseudogene TRBV3-2) with TRBJ2-4, with TRBD1 as a possible D gene (6 bases). V was shortened by 2 bases and J by 0 bases, with 20 bases between the two germline ends. The CDR3 spans 19 residues. Germline CDR1 LGHDT, CDR2 YNNKEL (reference sequence). The CDR3 sequence is CASSQSSSQGRIAKNIQYF. The CDR3 coding sequence is TGTGCCAGCAGCCAATCCTCATCCCAGGGGAGAATAGCCAAAAACATTCAGTACTTC.

This clone was seen a handful of times. The V call is TRBV30, the J call TRBJ2-6, with D perhaps matching TRBD1 (6 bases). CDR1 is GTSNPN, CDR2 SVGIG, per germline (reference sequence). Trimming pared 3 bases from V and 1 base from J, leaving 7 bases between. The length of the CDR3 is 14 residues. The CDR3: CAWSRGSGANVLTF. The CDR3 DNA sequence: TGTGCCTGGAGCAGGGGTTCTGGGGCCAACGTCCTGACTTTC.

V is TRBV27 and J is TRBJ1-1; a possible D gene is TRBD1 (6 bases). Trimming removed 3 bases from V and 1 base from J, with 12 bases in between. Germline values: CDR1 MNHEY, CDR2 SMNVEV (reference sequence). The CDR3 contains 15 residues. The CDR3 loop reads CASSFGGGANTEAFF. CDR3 DNA: TGTGCCAGCAGTTTCGGGGGGGGCGCGAACACTGAAGCTTTCTTT.

This clone occurred once. This chain joins TRBV6-2 or TRBV6-3 and TRBJ1-5, with D possibly being TRBD1 (6 bases). The CDR3 is 14 residues long. With 5 bases removed from V and 5 bases from J, the gap between germline ends came to 13 bases. Germline lookup yields CDR1 MNHEY and CDR2 SVGEGT. The CDR3 region has the DNA TGTGCCAGCAGTCCCCACAGGGACCATCAGCCCCAGCATTTT. Amino acid sequence: CASSPHRDHQPQHF.

In this sample, this clone turned up a few times. The rearrangement uses TRBV5-4 and TRBJ2-7, with D perhaps TRBD1 (6 bases). There are 15 residues in the CDR3. V lost 0 bases, J lost 1 base, and 11 bases lay in between. Germline V lookup: CDR1 SGHNT, CDR2 YYREEE (reference sequence). CDR3 sequence: CASSLGSGQSYEQYF. CDR3 sequence (DNA): TGTGCCAGCAGCTTGGGTTCGGGACAATCCTACGAGCAGTACTTC.

The chain recombines TRBV14 with TRBJ1-4; D call uncertain. Deletions cut 0 bases from V and 3 bases from J, with 5 bases between. Germline V gives CDR1 SGHDN, CDR2 FVKESK. The CDR3 is 14 amino acids. The CDR3 reads CASSQDRANEKLFF. Written as DNA, the CDR3 is TGTGCCAGCAGCCAAGACCGGGCTAATGAAAAACTGTTTTTT.

The V gene is TRBV19, the J gene TRBJ1-5, with unresolved D. Trimming pared 9 bases from V and 7 bases from J, leaving 16 bases between. Germline values: CDR1 LNHDA, CDR2 SQIVND (reference sequence). The CDR3 sequence is 13 residues long. CDR3 loop: CASLMAGGQPQHF. The CDR3 nucleotides read TGTGCCAGCCTCATGGCCGGAGGGCAGCCCCAGCATTTT.

This chain connects TRBV6-6 to TRBJ1-1; no clear D. CDR3 length: 16 amino acids. Germline assignment: CDR1 MNHNY and CDR2 SVGAGI (reference sequence). With 7 bases removed from V and 4 bases from J, the gap between germline ends came to 22 bases. This CDR3 reads CASISSGSRLGTEAFF. The CDR3 DNA sequence: TGTGCCAGCATTTCCTCGGGGTCCCGACTAGGCACTGAAGCTTTCTTT.

The chain links TRBV5-1 to TRBJ1-3, with a weak D call TRBD1 (5 bases). This CDR3 is built from 13 residues. Germline CDR1 and CDR2: SGHRS and YFSETQ. V was trimmed by 7 bases and J by 8 bases, leaving 16 bases between them. The CDR3 nucleotides read TGCGCCAGCTCCCCAGGGTCGGTTGACACCATATATTTT. The encoded protein is CASSPGSVDTIYF. The full variable domain, in which reference TRBV5-1 and TRBJ1-3 provide the parts outside the CDR3, is KAGVTQTPRYLIKTRGQQVTLSCSPISGHRSVSWYQQTPGQGLQFLFEYFSETQRNKGNFPGRFSGRQFSNSRSEMNVSTLELGDSALYLCASSPGSVDTIYFGEGSWLTVV.

This rearrangement joins TRBV6-5 to TRBJ1-5; D gene uncertain. The CDR3 is 15 amino acids. Germline assignment: CDR1 MNHEY and CDR2 SVGAGI. The V gene lost 6 bases and the J gene lost 9 bases, with 21 bases spanning the gap. Written as DNA, the CDR3 is TGTGCCAGCAGGCCAACAGAGGGCGGACGGGGGCCCCAGCATTTT. Amino acid sequence: CASRPTEGGRGPQHF.

This clone was counted between two and nine times. The genes are TRBV19 and TRBJ1-5, with 7 nucleotides matching TRBD1. V was pared by 2 bases and J by 4 bases, with 2 bases of the junction left unmatched. This CDR3 has 14 residues. CDR1 and CDR2 from the germline V gene are LNHDA and SQIVND (reference sequence). Written as DNA, the CDR3 is TGTGCCAGTAGTATAACAGGGGATAATCAGCCCCAGCATTTT. Protein product: CASSITGDNQPQHF.

The chain carries TRBV9 and TRBJ2-1, with 12 bases identical to TRBD2. The trim removed 1 base at V and 8 bases at J, leaving 16 bases unmatched. Germline loops: CDR1 SGDLS, CDR2 YYNGEE. CDR3 size: 19 residues. The chain's CDR3 is CASSVTTSGGVGRVDEQFF. CDR3 in DNA: TGTGCCAGCAGCGTAACGACTAGCGGGGGAGTGGGGAGGGTAGATGAGCAGTTCTTC.

This sequence joins TRBV6-2 or TRBV6-3 and TRBJ2-5, with 12 bases lining up with TRBD2. The CDR3 is 17 residues long. Losses at the gene ends were 5 bases for V and 6 bases for J; bases not matched to a gene: 13. Per the germline V gene, CDR1 is MNHEY and CDR2 is SVGEGT. CDR3 residues: CASSRPQLAGGGKTQYF. CDR3 bases: TGTGCCAGCAGTCGCCCCCAACTAGCGGGGGGTGGAAAGACCCAGTACTTC.

The V and J genes are TRBV12-5 and TRBJ2-5; 8 positions agree with TRBD2. CDR1 LGHNT and CDR2 FRNRAP come from the germline V gene. Trimming took 6 bases from V and 0 from J; bases not matched to a gene: 6. The CDR3 has 15 residues. CDR3 DNA sequence: TGTGCTAGTGGCAGAGCGGGGGAGTACCAAGAGACCCAGTACTTC. It codes for CASGRAGEYQETQYF.

The chain is built from TRBV4-1 and TRBJ2-1, with a weak D call TRBD2 (5 bases). V was trimmed by 1 base and J by 3 bases, leaving 16 bases between them. The germline V gene has CDR1 MGHRA and CDR2 YSYEKL. The CDR3 covers 17 residues. CDR3 sequence: CASSQGSSGALYNEQFF. The CDR3 DNA sequence: TGCGCCAGCAGCCAAGGATCGAGCGGAGCCCTCTACAATGAGCAGTTCTTC.

This chain uses TRBV5-4 with TRBJ2-3, with unresolved D. The length of the CDR3 is 14 residues. CDR1 SGHNT and CDR2 YYREEE come from the germline V gene (reference sequence). V lost 0 bases, J lost 2 bases, and 7 bases lay in between. The CDR3: CASSLEANTDTQYF. CDR3 sequence (DNA): TGTGCCAGCAGCTTGGAAGCTAACACAGATACGCAGTATTTT. Filled out from reference TRBV5-4 and TRBJ2-3, the complete variable domain reads ETGVTQSPTHLIKTRGQQVTLRCSSQSGHNTVSWYQQALGQGPQFIFQYYREEENGRGNFPPRFSGLQFPNYSSELNVNALELDDSALYLCASSLEANTDTQYFGPGTRLTVL.